These 17 T cell receptor beta chains were all obtained from the same sample, sequenced in a study of T cell responses to AZD1222 COVID-19 vaccine. The protocol was immunoSEQ multiplex PCR, while the TCRdb copy is restricted to in-frame clones and leaves out a portion. Of tens of thousands of clones listed, 85% to 90% were seen once; the top ten hold 9% to 13%. The source material was peripheral blood, sampled 28 days after the second AZD1222 dose. These receptors were collected from an adult who received the AZD1222 COVID-19 vaccine.

The chain carries TRBV2 and TRBJ2-7; D may be TRBD1 (5 bases). This CDR3 has 14 residues. Germline V gives CDR1 SNHLY, CDR2 FYNNEI. V lost 4 bases, J lost 2 bases, and 12 bases lay in between. The CDR3 reads CASSVRALTYEQYF. The CDR3 DNA is TGTGCCAGCAGTGTCAGGGCCCTCACCTACGAGCAGTACTTC.

This sequence joins TRBV9 and TRBJ1-3; D is undetermined. The CDR3 loop spans 18 amino acids. The ends were cut back, 1 base at V and 3 bases at J, with 20 bases in the middle. Germline values: CDR1 SGDLS, CDR2 YYNGEE. The CDR3 sequence is CASSVNPIVGLGGNTIYF. In DNA, the CDR3 is TGTGCCAGCAGCGTAAACCCCATAGTAGGGCTGGGTGGAAACACCATATATTTT.

The genes are TRBV6-5 and TRBJ2-1; 9 bases line up with TRBD1. This CDR3 spans 15 amino acids. J gave up 5 bases and V 6 bases, and 8 bases lay outside the gene matches. The germline V gene encodes CDR1 MNHEY and CDR2 SVGAGI. The CDR3 protein is CASSGHGTGNNEQFF. The CDR3 bases are TGTGCCAGCAGCGGGCACGGGACAGGGAACAATGAGCAGTTCTTC.

This clone was detected only a few times. This rearrangement joins TRBV12-3 or TRBV12-4 to TRBJ1-2, with 8 bases identical to TRBD1. Trimming took 6 bases from V and 8 from J; bases not matched to a gene: 8. The CDR3 covers 13 residues. The CDR3 region is CASRPGQGGGYTF. DNA for the CDR3: TGTGCCAGCAGACCCGGACAGGGAGGAGGCTACACCTTC.

V and J are TRBV4-3 and TRBJ1-1; D ambiguous. Per the germline V gene, CDR1 is LGHNA and CDR2 is YSLEER. Trimming shortened V by 4 bases and J by 0 bases, and 9 bases separated the two germline ends. This CDR3 is built from 14 residues. The CDR3 loop is CASSPTAMNTEAFF. The DNA of the CDR3 is TGCGCCAGCAGCCCAACGGCCATGAACACTGAAGCTTTCTTT.

The CDR3 is CASSVGGRSYNSPLHF. The CDR3 DNA reads as TGTGCCAGCAGCGTAGGGGGGAGGTCCTATAATTCACCCCTCCACTTT. V usage is TRBV9 and J usage is TRBJ1-6; D might be TRBD1 (5 bases). The germline gives CDR1 SGDLS, CDR2 YYNGEE. V gave up 0 bases and J gave up 1 base, with 8 bases separating them. The CDR3 runs 16 residues.

The chain uses TRBV18 and TRBJ1-3; possible D gene TRBD1, 5 bases. The CDR3 loop spans 16 amino acids. V lost 1 base and J lost 5, with 15 bases in between. CDR1 and CDR2 from the germline V gene are KGHSH and LQKENI. The CDR3 region has the DNA TGTGCCAGCTCACCACTGAGCAGGGAATCGAGAAACACCATATATTTT. This translates into CASSPLSRESRNTIYF. Complete variable domain (other parts from reference TRBV18 and TRBJ1-3): NAGVMQNPRHLVRRRGQEARLRCSPMKGHSHVYWYRQLPEEGLKFMVYLQKENIIDESGMPKERFSAEFPKEGPSILRIQQVVRGDSAAYFCASSPLSRESRNTIYFGEGSWLTVV.

This clone has a handful of counts. V gene TRBV6-5 combines with J gene TRBJ2-7, with D possibly TRBD1 on 6 matching bases. V lost 2 bases and J 0 bases, leaving 8 bases between the germline ends. This CDR3 has 14 amino acids. CDR1 and CDR2 (germline): MNHEY, SVGAGI. CDR3 residues: CASSYADSSYEQYF. CDR3 nucleotides: TGTGCCAGCAGTTACGCGGACAGCTCCTACGAGCAGTACTTC.

The V call is TRBV13, the J call TRBJ1-1, with TRBD1 matching over 8 bases. The length of the CDR3 is 15 residues. Germline V gives CDR1 PRHDT, CDR2 FYEKMQ (reference sequence). The V segment lost 5 bases and the J segment 7 bases; nucleotides outside the gene matches: 12. The CDR3 DNA sequence: TGTGCCAGCAGCGACCACAGGGGGGGCGGGGATGAAGCTTTCTTT. This sequence encodes CASSDHRGGGDEAFF.

This clone was counted a single time. The chain employs TRBV2 and TRBJ1-2, with 11 bases aligning to TRBD1. This CDR3 has 20 amino acids. CDR1 is SNHLY and CDR2 is FYNNEI in the germline V gene. J was trimmed by 5 bases and V by 4 bases; bases with no gene match: 21. CDR3 in amino acids: CASSVGRTGGSSAVTYGYTF. The CDR3 nucleotides are TGTGCCAGCAGTGTTGGTAGGACAGGGGGCAGTAGTGCGGTGACTTATGGCTACACCTTC.

The chain uses TRBV7-3 and TRBJ1-2; 7 bases match TRBD1. Looked up from germline, CDR1 is SGHTA and CDR2 is FQGTGA. This CDR3 contains 15 residues. Trimming took 2 bases from V and 4 from J; bases not matched to a gene: 7. In nucleotides, the CDR3 is TGTGCCAGCAGCTTACAGGGGGGACGGAGCTATGGCTACACCTTC. It yields the protein CASSLQGGRSYGYTF.

The CDR3 is CASSPPGTGANEKLFF. CDR3 DNA sequence: TGTGCCAGCAGCCCCCCCGGGACAGGGGCTAATGAAAAACTGTTTTTT. The chain carries TRBV7-9 and TRBJ1-4, with TRBD1 matching over 10 bases. This CDR3 region has 16 residues. V was clipped by 5 bases and J by 3 bases; unmatched bases: 6. Germline loops: CDR1 SEHNR, CDR2 FQNEAQ (reference sequence).

The chain recombines TRBV14 with TRBJ2-6; no clear D. Trimming removed 1 base from V and 1 base from J, with 17 bases in between. Germline values: CDR1 SGHDN, CDR2 FVKESK. The CDR3 loop spans 19 amino acids. The DNA for the CDR3 is TGTGCCAGCAGCCAAGCTATCGGCAGCCGTTCATCTGGGGCCAACGTCCTGACTTTC. Translation gives CASSQAIGSRSSGANVLTF.

The rearrangement joins TRBV5-1 to TRBJ1-1, with 10 bases fitting TRBD1. The length of the CDR3 is 15 residues. Trimming removed 3 bases from V and 4 bases from J; junction bases left unmatched: 6. CDR1 and CDR2 from the germline V gene are SGHRS and YFSETQ. CDR3 coding DNA: TGCGCCAGCAGCTGGGGACAGGGGAGGATCACTGAAGCTTTCTTT. The encoded protein is CASSWGQGRITEAFF.

Here the CDR3 DNA reads TGCGCCAGCAGCCTTACAGGGTCCACTAATGAAAAACTGTTTTTT. Its translation: CASSLTGSTNEKLFF. J is TRBJ1-4 and V is TRBV5-1; TRBD1 might be the D (6 bases). Trimming removed 4 bases at V and 2 bases at J, with 12 bases between. CDR1 is SGHRS and CDR2 is YFSETQ in the germline V gene. The CDR3 is 15 residues long. Filled out from reference TRBV5-1 and TRBJ1-4, the complete variable domain reads KAGVTQTPRYLIKTRGQQVTLSCSPISGHRSVSWYQQTPGQGLQFLFEYFSETQRNKGNFPGRFSGRQFSNSRSEMNVSTLELGDSALYLCASSLTGSTNEKLFFGSGTQLSVL.

The V and J genes are TRBV28 and TRBJ2-7; 9 bases agree with TRBD1. J was trimmed by 5 bases and V by 2 bases; bases with no gene match: 4. In germline, CDR1 is MDHEN, CDR2 SYDVKM. CDR3 length: 14 amino acids. The CDR3 bases are TGTGCCAGCAGTTTAGACAGGGGGGTAGACGAGCAGTACTTC. Translation: CASSLDRGVDEQYF.

This chain uses TRBV3-1 (or the pseudogene TRBV3-2) with TRBJ1-6, with 8 positions matching TRBD1. Per the germline V gene, CDR1 is LGHDT and CDR2 is YNNKEL (reference sequence). V lost 6 bases to trimming and J lost 9 bases; unmatched junction nucleotides: 10. This CDR3 comprises 15 residues. CDR3 bases: TGTGCCAGCAGGAAGGGGACAGGTCAGGGTTCACCCCTCCACTTT. It encodes CASRKGTGQGSPLHF.